Listed here are 15 T cell receptor beta chains from one sample, sequenced in a study of OX40 agonist ivuxolimab in advanced cancers. TCRdb's table, derived via immunoSEQ multiplex PCR, lists solely in-frame clones and lacks some. Of approximately 70,000 clones detected, roughly 90% appear once; the ten largest clones hold about 1%. Specimen: CD4+ or CD8+ T cells sorted from blood, collected in a trial of the OX40 agonist ivuxolimab. The source is an adult with an advanced solid tumor such as melanoma, head and neck, liver or kidney cancer.

The chain joins TRBV25-1 to TRBJ1-1, with 7 bases lining up with TRBD1. J was trimmed by 1 base and V by 0 bases; bases with no gene match: 5. Germline V gives CDR1 MGHDK, CDR2 SYGVNS. The length of the CDR3 is 16 residues. The CDR3 sequence is CASSEYGGGRNTEAFF. Here the CDR3 DNA reads TGTGCCAGCAGTGAATATGGAGGGGGCAGGAACACTGAAGCTTTCTTT.

The chain joins TRBV5-5 to TRBJ2-4, with TRBD2 matching over 9 bases. With 1 base clipped from V and 4 bases from J, the junction kept 6 bases outside the gene matches. CDR3 length equals 16 residues. Germline lookup yields CDR1 SGHKS and CDR2 YYEKEE (reference sequence). This CDR3 reads CASSLPGLANKNIQYF. CDR3 nucleotide sequence: TGTGCCAGCAGCTTGCCCGGACTAGCGAATAAAAACATTCAGTACTTC.

The chain is built from TRBV11-2 and TRBJ2-2; perhaps TRBD2 as D (7 bases). V dropped 3 bases and J dropped 4 bases, with 9 bases sitting between them. The germline CDR1 and CDR2 sequences are SGHAT and FQNNGV. The CDR3 runs to 14 residues. The CDR3 nucleotides read TGTGCCAGCAGCTTGGCGGGGGCCACCGGGGAGCTGTTTTTT. Protein product: CASSLAGATGELFF. Full variable domain (outside the CDR3, taken from reference TRBV11-2 and TRBJ2-2): EAGVAQSPRYKIIEKRQSVAFWCNPISGHATLYWYQQILGQGPKLLIQFQNNGVVDDSQLPKDRFSAERLKGVDSTLKIQPAKLEDSAVYLCASSLAGATGELFFGEGSRLTVL.

The chain employs TRBV5-1 and TRBJ2-3; D not certain. Germline V gene sequence: CDR1 SGHRS, CDR2 YFSETQ. Trimming cost V 0 bases and J 4 bases, with 9 bases left between them. The CDR3 runs to 14 residues. The CDR3 DNA sequence: TGCGCCAGCAGCTTGGCCCCTGGTCCAGATACGCAGTATTTT. Residues: CASSLAPGPDTQYF.

This CDR3 reads CASSEPSQLGGQPQHF. The CDR3, as DNA: TGTGCCAGCAGTGAACCCTCCCAACTGGGAGGGCAGCCCCAGCATTTT. This rearrangement joins TRBV6-1 to TRBJ1-5; D not certain. This CDR3 is built from 16 residues. Germline CDR1 reads MNHNS; CDR2 reads SASEGT. V was cut by 2 bases and J by 7 bases, with 18 bases left in between.

The chain combines TRBV5-1 with TRBJ1-1; the D is unclear. The germline V and J ends were trimmed by 0 bases and 4 bases, with 4 bases remaining between them. Germline V CDR1 and CDR2: SGHRS, YFSETQ. The CDR3 sequence is 12 residues long. CDR3 region: CASSLVGTEAFF. The CDR3 coding sequence is TGCGCCAGCAGCTTGGTTGGCACTGAAGCTTTCTTT.

The genes are TRBV19 and TRBJ2-2; 9 nucleotides align to TRBD1. From germline, CDR1 is LNHDA and CDR2 SQIVND (reference sequence). The J segment lost 5 bases and the V segment lost 1 base, leaving 5 bases of the junction unmatched. The CDR3 runs 16 residues. CDR3 sequence reads: CASSIGGQGPTGELFF. DNA of the CDR3: TGTGCCAGTAGTATAGGGGGACAGGGCCCGACCGGGGAGCTGTTTTTT.

The chain is built from TRBV27 and TRBJ2-2; a weak D match, TRBD1 (6 bases). V lost 1 base, J lost 5 bases, and 14 bases lay in between. CDR1 MNHEY and CDR2 SMNVEV come from the germline V gene (reference sequence). This CDR3 has 16 amino acids. This CDR3 reads CASSLLAGVQTGELFF. CDR3 nucleotides: TGTGCCAGCAGTTTATTGGCAGGGGTACAAACCGGGGAGCTGTTTTTT.

This CDR3 reads CASSPRSGDTQYF. Here the CDR3 DNA reads TGTGCCAGCAGCCCCCGTTCGGGGGATACGCAGTATTTT. This chain links TRBV7-9 with TRBJ2-3; D may be TRBD2 (5 bases). The V and J ends lost 5 bases and 6 bases respectively, with 12 bases between them. Germline CDR1 and CDR2: SEHNR and FQNEAQ (reference sequence). The CDR3 runs 13 residues.

V gene TRBV7-3 combines with J gene TRBJ1-2; weak D call: TRBD1 (5 bases). The CDR3 runs to 16 residues. The V and J ends lost 3 bases and 4 bases respectively, with 18 bases between them. The germline V gene encodes CDR1 SGHTA and CDR2 FQGTGA. CDR3 amino acids: CASSFPTGADLYGYTF. CDR3 sequence (DNA): TGTGCCAGCAGCTTCCCCACCGGGGCAGACCTCTATGGCTACACCTTC.

The CDR3 DNA reads as TGTGCCAGTGGGGGACTTTCTGGAAACACCATATATTTT. It specifies CASGGLSGNTIYF. The rearrangement joins TRBV6-1 to TRBJ1-3; perhaps TRBD1 as D (5 bases). The CDR3 has 13 amino acids. Trimming removed 9 bases at V and 1 base at J, with 10 bases between. Germline loops: CDR1 MNHNS, CDR2 SASEGT.

The chain employs TRBV5-4 and TRBJ2-7; the match to TRBD1 covers 9 bases. CDR3 length equals 12 residues. V was clipped by 4 bases and J by 10 bases; unmatched bases: 6. Germline assignment: CDR1 SGHNT and CDR2 YYREEE (reference sequence). The CDR3 nucleotides read TGTGCCAGCAGCCCCGGGACAGGGATCCAGTACTTC. Translation gives CASSPGTGIQYF.

V and J are TRBV28 and TRBJ1-5; D may be TRBD1 (6 bases). Between the trimmed V and J ends, which lost 3 bases and 1 base, there was a span of 10 bases. The CDR3 has 15 amino acids. Germline V gives CDR1 MDHEN, CDR2 SYDVKM. CDR3 in amino acids: CASSLGGISNQPQHF. CDR3 bases: TGTGCCAGCAGTTTGGGGGGCATAAGCAATCAGCCCCAGCATTTT.

The J gene is TRBJ2-5, the V gene TRBV30, with 9 bases lining up with TRBD1. Per the germline V gene, CDR1 is GTSNPN and CDR2 is SVGIG (reference sequence). The CDR3 has 13 residues. The V segment lost 4 bases and the J segment 5 bases; nucleotides outside the gene matches: 5. The CDR3 spells CAWMGQGWETQYF. In DNA, the CDR3 is TGTGCCTGGATGGGACAGGGATGGGAGACCCAGTACTTC.

The J gene is TRBJ2-5, the V gene TRBV19; 8 nucleotides match TRBD1. J was trimmed by 1 base and V by 6 bases; bases with no gene match: 7. The CDR3 sequence is 15 residues long. From germline, CDR1 is LNHDA and CDR2 SQIVND (reference sequence). The CDR3 protein is CASRVTGVSQETQYF. CDR3 bases: TGTGCCAGTAGGGTGACAGGGGTTTCCCAAGAGACCCAGTACTTC.